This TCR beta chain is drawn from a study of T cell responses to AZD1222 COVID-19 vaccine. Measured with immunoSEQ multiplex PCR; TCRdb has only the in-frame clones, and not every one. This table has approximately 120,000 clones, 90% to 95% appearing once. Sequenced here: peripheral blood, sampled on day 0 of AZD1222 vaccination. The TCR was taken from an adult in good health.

CDR3 coding DNA: TGTGCCAGCAGTTACTCGATTCTGGGACAGGGACACACCATATATTTT. It codes for CASSYSILGQGHTIYF. This sequence joins TRBV6-5 and TRBJ1-3; 9 bases match TRBD1. Germline trimming cut 0 bases from V and 8 bases from J; bases unmatched to any gene: 8. The germline CDR1 and CDR2 sequences are MNHEY and SVGAGI. The CDR3 runs to 16 residues.